This T cell receptor beta chain was captured by sequencing in a study of neurological immune-mediated disorders. At the level of the study: The study included about 34 multiple sclerosis patients, approximately 30 relapsing-remitting and 3 secondary progressive.

This clonotype was observed at least ten times. The CDR3 extends over 14 amino acids. Germline-derived CDR1 and CDR2 are SGHRS and YFSETQ. The V end was cut by 4 bases, the J end by 4 bases, with 14 bases between. The making of cDNA relied on 5'RACE with 10-nucleotide random UMIs. TCRdb passed the 5' RACE reads through MiXCR, listing each CDR3 protein once. The table lists fewer than 35,000 distinct CDR3 sequences, 3% to 3.5% of them singletons. The sequenced sample consisted of PBMCs. The rearrangement links TRBV5-1 to TRBJ1-2; D is uncertain. The origin of this receptor is a woman aged 25 to 39 with multiple sclerosis. The CDR3 nucleotides are TGCGCCAGCAGCCAGTTATCAAATACCTATGGCTACACCTTC. It is translated as CASSQLSNTYGYTF.